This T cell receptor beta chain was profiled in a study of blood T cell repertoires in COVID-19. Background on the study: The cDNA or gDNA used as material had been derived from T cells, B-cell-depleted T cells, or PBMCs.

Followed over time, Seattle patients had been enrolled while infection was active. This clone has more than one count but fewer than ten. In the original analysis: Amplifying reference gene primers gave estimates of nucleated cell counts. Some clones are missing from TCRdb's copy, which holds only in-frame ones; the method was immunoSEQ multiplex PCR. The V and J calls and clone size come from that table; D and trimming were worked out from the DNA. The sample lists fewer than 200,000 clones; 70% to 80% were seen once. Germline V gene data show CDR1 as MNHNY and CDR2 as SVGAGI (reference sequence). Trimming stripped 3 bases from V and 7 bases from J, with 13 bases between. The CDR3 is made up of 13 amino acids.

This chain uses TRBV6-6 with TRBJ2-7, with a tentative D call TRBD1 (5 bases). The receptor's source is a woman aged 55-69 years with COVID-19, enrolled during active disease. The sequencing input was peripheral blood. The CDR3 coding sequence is TGTGCCAGCAGTTATCCAGGGTCTAAGGAGCAGTACTTC. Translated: CASSYPGSKEQYF.